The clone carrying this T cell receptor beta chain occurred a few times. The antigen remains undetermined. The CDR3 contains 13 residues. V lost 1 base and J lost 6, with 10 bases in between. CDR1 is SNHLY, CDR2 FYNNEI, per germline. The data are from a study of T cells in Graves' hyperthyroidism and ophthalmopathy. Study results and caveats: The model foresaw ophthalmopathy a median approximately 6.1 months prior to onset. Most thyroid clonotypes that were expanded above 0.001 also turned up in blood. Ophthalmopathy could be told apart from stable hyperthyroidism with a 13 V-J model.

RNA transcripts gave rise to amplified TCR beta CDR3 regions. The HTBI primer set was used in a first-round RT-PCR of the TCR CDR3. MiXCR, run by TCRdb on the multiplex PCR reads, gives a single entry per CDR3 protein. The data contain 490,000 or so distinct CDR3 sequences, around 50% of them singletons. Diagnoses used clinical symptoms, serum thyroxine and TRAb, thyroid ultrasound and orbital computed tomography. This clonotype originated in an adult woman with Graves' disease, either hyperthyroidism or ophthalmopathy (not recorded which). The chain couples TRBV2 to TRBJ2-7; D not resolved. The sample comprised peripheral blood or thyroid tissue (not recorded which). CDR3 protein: CASSEDPSTEQYF. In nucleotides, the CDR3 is TGTGCCAGCAGTGAAGACCCCAGTACCGAGCAGTACTTC.